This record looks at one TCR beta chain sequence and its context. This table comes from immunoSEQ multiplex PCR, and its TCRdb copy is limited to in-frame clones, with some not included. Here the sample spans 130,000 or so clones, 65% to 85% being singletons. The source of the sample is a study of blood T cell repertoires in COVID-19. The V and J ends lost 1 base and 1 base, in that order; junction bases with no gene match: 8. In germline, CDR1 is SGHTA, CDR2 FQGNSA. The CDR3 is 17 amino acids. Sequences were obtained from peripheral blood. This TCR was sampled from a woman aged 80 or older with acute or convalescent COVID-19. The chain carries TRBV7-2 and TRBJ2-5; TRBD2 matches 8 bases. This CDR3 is CASSLGRLAHLQETQYF. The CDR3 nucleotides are TGTGCCAGCAGCTTAGGGAGACTAGCGCACCTCCAAGAGACCCAGTACTTC.